Shown below are 6 T cell receptor beta chains from a single sample sequenced in a study of control samples from healthy donors and cancer patients. Sequencing used immunoSEQ multiplex PCR; TCRdb keeps in-frame clones, though not all of them. The repertoire holds about 140,000 clones, approximately 91% seen once, with around 4.6% in the top ten. The sample taken for sequencing was blood. Receptor source: a man younger than 45 in good health.

This chain joins TRBV4-3 and TRBJ1-4, with TRBD1 matching 9 bases. Germline assignment: CDR1 LGHNA and CDR2 YSLEER. CDR3 size: 16 residues. The junction had 8 bases not matched to a gene; V was cut back by 1 base and J by 8 bases. The DNA for the CDR3 is TGCGCCAGCAGCCAAGCGCTTGGACAGGGGATCGAAAAACTGTTTTTT. This sequence encodes CASSQALGQGIEKLFF.

This clone was counted once. V and J are TRBV13 and TRBJ2-1; unclear D gene. CDR3 length equals 15 residues. In germline, CDR1 is PRHDT, CDR2 FYEKMQ (reference sequence). Trimming took off 4 bases at V and 4 bases at J, with 14 bases between the two ends. The CDR3 reads CASSSPDPPYNEQFF. The CDR3, as DNA: TGTGCCAGCAGCTCGCCGGATCCCCCGTACAATGAGCAGTTCTTC.

The chain employs TRBV20-1 and TRBJ2-2; 11 bases map to TRBD2. V dropped 6 bases and J dropped 6; count of bases not matched to a gene: 6. Germline V CDR1 and CDR2: DFQATT, SNEGSKA (reference sequence). The CDR3 covers 14 residues. The CDR3 DNA reads TGCAGTGCAAGTAGCGGGAGGGCGCCCGGGGAGCTGTTTTTT. Amino acids: CSASSGRAPGELFF.

The CDR3: CASTWEGKLNNEQFF. The CDR3 DNA is TGTGCCAGCACCTGGGAAGGGAAGCTAAACAATGAGCAGTTCTTC. The chain employs TRBV13 and TRBJ2-1; D call uncertain. The CDR3 totals 15 residues. Deletions cut 7 bases from V and 5 bases from J, with 18 bases between. CDR1 is PRHDT, CDR2 FYEKMQ, per germline (reference sequence).

The chain employs TRBV19 and TRBJ1-5, with 8 bases fitting TRBD1. J was trimmed by 1 base and V by 7 bases; bases with no gene match: 9. The CDR3 has 16 residues. Germline values: CDR1 LNHDA, CDR2 SQIVND (reference sequence). The CDR3 loop reads CASNPTGVASNQPQHF. The CDR3 DNA is TGTGCCAGTAATCCGACAGGGGTCGCGAGCAATCAGCCCCAGCATTTT.

This clone was picked up one time. CDR3 in amino acids: CASSTQMEGSTEAFF. The CDR3 DNA is TGTGCCAGCAGCACCCAAATGGAGGGAAGCACTGAAGCTTTCTTT. The rearrangement joins TRBV16 to TRBJ1-1; D is uncertain. V was clipped by 5 bases and J by 4 bases, with 17 bases between them. Germline CDR1 reads KGHSY; CDR2 reads FQNENV. The CDR3 is 15 amino acids.